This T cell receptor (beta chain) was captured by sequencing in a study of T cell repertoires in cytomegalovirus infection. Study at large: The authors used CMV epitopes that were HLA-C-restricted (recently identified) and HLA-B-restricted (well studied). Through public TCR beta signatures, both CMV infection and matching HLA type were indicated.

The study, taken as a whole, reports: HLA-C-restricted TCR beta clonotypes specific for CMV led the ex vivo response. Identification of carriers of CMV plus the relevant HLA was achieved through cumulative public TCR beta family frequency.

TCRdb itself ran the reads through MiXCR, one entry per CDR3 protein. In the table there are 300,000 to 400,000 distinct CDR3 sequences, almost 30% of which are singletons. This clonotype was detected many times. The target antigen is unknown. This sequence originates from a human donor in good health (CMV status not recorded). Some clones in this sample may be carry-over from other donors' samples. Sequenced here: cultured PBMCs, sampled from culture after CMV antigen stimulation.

CDR3 sequence (DNA): TGCGCCAGCAGCCCTGGCCGGGGGGATAGCAATCAGCCCCAGCATTTT. Its protein product is CASSPGRGDSNQPQHF. The chain has TRBV5-1 and TRBJ1-5; D is possibly TRBD1 (5 bases). The length of the CDR3 is 16 residues. The germline gives CDR1 SGHRS, CDR2 YFSETQ. The germline V and J ends were trimmed by 4 bases and 0 bases, with 14 bases remaining between them.